This paragraph reports one TCR beta chain. The data stem from a study of blood T cell repertoires in COVID-19. About the research overall: Collection of acute and convalescent COVID-19 samples took place in the United States, Italy and Spain.

Germline-derived CDR1 and CDR2 are MNHEY and SMNVEV (reference sequence). The CDR3 extends over 13 amino acids. The V end lost 6 bases, the J end lost 2 bases, and 11 bases lay between the germline ends. Original data processing: How many nucleated cells were present was estimated from reference gene primer amplification. Clones were read by immunoSEQ multiplex PCR, and TCRdb kept only the in-frame ones, dropping some. For V, J and clone size, that table is used; D and trimming come from the DNA. This table has more than 300,000 clones, roughly 91% appearing once. Clinical histories supplied by participants themselves formed the basis of cohort assignment. What the recovered Cohort 3 donors had was two negative PCRs, clearance, or symptom resolution.

This sequence was found in a woman aged 18-29 years who had recovered from COVID-19. Sequenced material: PBMCs or T cells enriched from blood (not recorded which). The chain joins TRBV27 to TRBJ2-7; TRBD1 might be the D (5 bases). CDR3 residues: CASRPGMAYEQYF. CDR3 DNA: TGTGCCAGCAGGCCAGGGATGGCCTACGAGCAGTACTTC.